The next 7 T cell receptor beta chains were all read from a single sample in a study of OX40 agonist ivuxolimab in advanced cancers. Library preparation employed the immunoSEQ multiplex PCR assay. This immuneACCESS table, as held by TCRdb, lists in-frame sequences with V and J called but not all clones. Of the missing ones, under half trace to an unresolved V gene in checked studies; the others have no known cause. The table for this sample lists about 49,000 clones; approximately 84% of them were counted only once. The biggest ten clones account for 10% to 15% of the sample. This specimen was CD4+ or CD8+ T cells sorted from blood, taken in a trial of the OX40 agonist ivuxolimab. The origin of the receptors is an adult with an advanced solid tumor such as melanoma, head and neck, liver or kidney cancer.

The chain links TRBV28 to TRBJ2-4; the D gene is possibly TRBD2 (7 bases). CDR3 length: 15 residues. Trimming took 5 bases from V and 1 from J, leaving 12 bases between them. From germline, CDR1 is MDHEN and CDR2 SYDVKM. The CDR3 bases are TGTGCCAGCAGTCTGGGGGGGGCCGCCAAAAACATTCAGTACTTC. Amino acids: CASSLGGAAKNIQYF.

This clone was seen once. The chain carries TRBV7-2 and TRBJ2-3; no clear D gene. Trimming took off 1 base at V and 2 bases at J, with 10 bases between the two ends. The CDR3 is 15 residues long. Germline CDR1 reads SGHTA; CDR2 reads FQGNSA. CDR3 DNA: TGTGCCAGCAGCTTAGGTCCCTCACACACAGATACGCAGTATTTT. Its translation is CASSLGPSHTDTQYF.

The chain links TRBV28 to TRBJ1-5, with 7 nucleotides matching TRBD1. The trim removed 11 bases at V and 8 bases at J, leaving 9 bases unmatched. Germline-derived CDR1 and CDR2 are MDHEN and SYDVKM. The CDR3 spans 12 residues. The CDR3 region has the DNA TGTGCCGTACAGACAGGGAGGGAGCCCCAGCATTTT. Residues: CAVQTGREPQHF.

CDR3 nucleotides: TGTGCCAGTAGACGCGGACAGGAGAGAAACACCATATATTTT. Its protein product is CASRRGQERNTIYF. The rearrangement joins TRBV19 to TRBJ1-3; the match to TRBD1 covers 7 bases. CDR3 length: 14 amino acids. Unmatched junction bases numbered 7, after V lost 6 bases and J lost 5 bases. Germline assignment: CDR1 LNHDA and CDR2 SQIVND (reference sequence).

V and J are TRBV7-2 and TRBJ2-1; 8 nucleotides align to TRBD2. Germline CDR1 and CDR2: SGHTA and FQGNSA. V was pared by 7 bases and J by 1 base, with 6 bases of the junction left unmatched. The CDR3 contains 15 residues. The CDR3 here is CASIGRVRSYNEQFF. The CDR3 DNA reads as TGTGCCAGCATCGGGAGGGTGAGGTCCTACAATGAGCAGTTCTTC. The variable domain in full, with the rest retrieved from reference TRBV7-2 and TRBJ2-1, is GAGVSQSPSNKVTEKGKDVELRCDPISGHTALYWYRQSLGQGLEFLIYFQGNSAPDKSGLPSDRFSAERTGGSVSTLTIQRTQQEDSAVYLCASIGRVRSYNEQFFGPGTRLTVL.

In this sample, this clone turned up a few times. V is TRBV5-5 and J is TRBJ2-7; 7 positions agree with TRBD1. From germline, CDR1 is SGHKS and CDR2 YYEKEE (reference sequence). The CDR3 runs 13 residues. The ends lost 5 bases at V and 2 bases at J; junction bases unmatched: 4. For the CDR3, the DNA is TGTGCCAGCAGTTCCCAGGGGGCCTACGAGCAGTACTTC. Protein: CASSSQGAYEQYF.

The V and J genes are TRBV25-1 and TRBJ2-7; 8 nucleotides agree with TRBD2. The trim removed 3 bases at V and 2 bases at J, leaving 6 bases unmatched. The CDR3 contains 15 residues. CDR1 MGHDK and CDR2 SYGVNS come from the germline V gene. The DNA of the CDR3 is TGTGCCAGCAGTGAGGAGCGGGAGACAACCTACGAGCAGTACTTC. It specifies CASSEERETTYEQYF.